This T cell receptor beta chain was identified in a study of cytomegalovirus exposure and HLA in healthy donors. A note on this clone: Its cognate antigen is unknown.

General study results and limits: The authors reported that TCR beta sequences could predict HLA-A and HLA-B alleles. These predictions were accurate for most subjects in the first cohort. Cytomegalovirus-associated status was assigned to fewer than 200 TCR beta chains.

Germline CDR1 SGHDT, CDR2 YYEEEE. V trimming: 2 bases; J trimming: 12 bases; junction bases outside the gene matches: 9. This CDR3 spans 13 amino acids. The PCR used 60 Vbeta and 13 Jbeta primers. The table came from immunoSEQ multiplex PCR; TCRdb's copy has only in-frame clones and leaves some out. The sample's table shows under 150,000 clones. The sample consisted of PBMCs. The TCR originated in a woman aged 35 to 49 in good health and CMV-seronegative. This chain links TRBV5-6 with TRBJ2-7, with TRBD1 identical over 9 bases. The DNA for the CDR3 is TGTGCCAGCAGCTTCCTGGGACAGGGAAGGCTGTACGTC. Protein sequence: CASSFLGQGRLYV.